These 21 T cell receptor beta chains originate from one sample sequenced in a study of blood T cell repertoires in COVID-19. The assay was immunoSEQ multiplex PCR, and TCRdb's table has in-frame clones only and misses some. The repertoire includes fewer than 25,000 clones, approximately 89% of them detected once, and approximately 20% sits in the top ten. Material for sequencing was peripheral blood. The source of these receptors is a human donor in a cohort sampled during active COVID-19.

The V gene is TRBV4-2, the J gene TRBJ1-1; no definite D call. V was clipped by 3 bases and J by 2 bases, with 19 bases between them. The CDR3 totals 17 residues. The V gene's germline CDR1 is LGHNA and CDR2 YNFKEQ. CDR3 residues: CASSQEGFRLSNTEAFF. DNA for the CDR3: TGTGCCAGCAGCCAGGAAGGTTTTAGACTGAGTAACACTGAAGCTTTCTTT.

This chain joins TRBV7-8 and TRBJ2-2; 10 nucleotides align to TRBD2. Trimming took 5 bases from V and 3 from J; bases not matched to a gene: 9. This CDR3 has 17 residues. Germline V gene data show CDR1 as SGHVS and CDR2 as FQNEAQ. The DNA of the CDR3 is TGTGCCAGCAGCCAACTCTTTAGCGGGGGGTACACCGGGGAGCTGTTTTTT. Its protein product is CASSQLFSGGYTGELFF.

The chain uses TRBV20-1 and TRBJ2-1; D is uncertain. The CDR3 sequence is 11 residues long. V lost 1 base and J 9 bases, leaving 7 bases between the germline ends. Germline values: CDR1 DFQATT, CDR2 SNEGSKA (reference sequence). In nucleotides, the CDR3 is TGCAGTGCTAGAGCGTCCGGTGAGCAGTTCTTC. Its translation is CSARASGEQFF.

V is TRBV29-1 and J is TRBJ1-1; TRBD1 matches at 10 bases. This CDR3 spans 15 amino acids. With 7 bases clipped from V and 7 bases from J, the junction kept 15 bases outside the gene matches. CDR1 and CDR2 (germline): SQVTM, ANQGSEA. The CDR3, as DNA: TGCAGCGGCTTAACGGGACAGGGGTACATAGTTGAAGCTTTCTTT. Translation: CSGLTGQGYIVEAFF.

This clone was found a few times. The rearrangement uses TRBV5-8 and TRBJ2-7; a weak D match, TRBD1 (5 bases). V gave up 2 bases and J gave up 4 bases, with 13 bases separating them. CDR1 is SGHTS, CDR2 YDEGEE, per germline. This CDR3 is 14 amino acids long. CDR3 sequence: CASSFGHVWYEQYF. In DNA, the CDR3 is TGTGCCAGCAGCTTCGGACATGTTTGGTACGAGCAGTACTTC.

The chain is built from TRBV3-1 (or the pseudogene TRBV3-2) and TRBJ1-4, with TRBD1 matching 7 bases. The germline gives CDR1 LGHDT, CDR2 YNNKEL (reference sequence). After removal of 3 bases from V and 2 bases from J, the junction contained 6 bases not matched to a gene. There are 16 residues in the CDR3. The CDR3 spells CASSHEAGGTNEKLFF. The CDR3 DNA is TGTGCCAGCAGCCATGAAGCAGGGGGGACTAATGAAAAACTGTTTTTT.

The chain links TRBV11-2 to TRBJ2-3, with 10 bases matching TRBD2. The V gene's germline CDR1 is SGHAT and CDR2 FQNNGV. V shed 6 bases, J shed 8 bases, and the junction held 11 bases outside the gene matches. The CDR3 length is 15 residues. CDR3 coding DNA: TGTGCCAGCAGATCCCCGGGACTAGCGAGTAGTACGCAGTATTTT. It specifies CASRSPGLASSTQYF.

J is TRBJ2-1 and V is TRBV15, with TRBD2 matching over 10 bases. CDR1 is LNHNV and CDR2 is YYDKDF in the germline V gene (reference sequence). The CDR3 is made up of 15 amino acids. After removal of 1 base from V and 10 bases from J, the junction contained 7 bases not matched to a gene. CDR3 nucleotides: TGTGCCACCAGCAGAGGAAGCGGGGGGGCACGGGAGCAGTTCTTC. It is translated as CATSRGSGGAREQFF.

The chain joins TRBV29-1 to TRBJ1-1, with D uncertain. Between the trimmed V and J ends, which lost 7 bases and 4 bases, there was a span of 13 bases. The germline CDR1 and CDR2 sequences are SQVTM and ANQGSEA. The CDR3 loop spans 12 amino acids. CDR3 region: CSGQEVATEAFF. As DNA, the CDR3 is TGCAGCGGCCAGGAGGTGGCCACTGAAGCTTTCTTT.

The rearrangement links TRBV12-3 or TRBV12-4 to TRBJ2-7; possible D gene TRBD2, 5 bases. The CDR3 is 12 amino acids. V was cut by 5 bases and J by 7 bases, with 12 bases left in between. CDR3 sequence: CASSPDPGEQYF. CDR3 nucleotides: TGTGCCAGCAGTCCGGACCCGGGGGAGCAGTACTTC.

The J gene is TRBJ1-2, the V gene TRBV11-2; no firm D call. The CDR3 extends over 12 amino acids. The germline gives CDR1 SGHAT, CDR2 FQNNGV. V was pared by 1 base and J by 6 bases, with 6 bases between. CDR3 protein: CASSLAGNGYTF. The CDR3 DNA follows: TGTGCCAGCAGCTTAGCGGGGAATGGCTACACCTTC.

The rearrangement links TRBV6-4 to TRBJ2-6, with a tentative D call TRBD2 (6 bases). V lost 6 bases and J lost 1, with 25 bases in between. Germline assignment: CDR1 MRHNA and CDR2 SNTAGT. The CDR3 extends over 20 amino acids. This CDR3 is CASSRVLAAGGRSGANVLTF. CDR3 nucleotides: TGTGCCAGCAGCCGGGTTTTGGCCGCCGGAGGGAGATCTGGGGCCAACGTCCTGACTTTC.

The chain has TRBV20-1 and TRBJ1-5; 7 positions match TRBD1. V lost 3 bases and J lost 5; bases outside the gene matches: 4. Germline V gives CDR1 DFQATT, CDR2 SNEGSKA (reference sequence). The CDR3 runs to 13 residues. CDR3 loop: CSASRTGDQPQHF. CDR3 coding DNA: TGCAGTGCTAGTAGAACAGGGGATCAGCCCCAGCATTTT.

The CDR3 spells CASSKSPRDEQYF. In DNA form, the CDR3 reads TGTGCCAGCAGCAAGTCCCCTAGAGACGAGCAGTACTTC. This chain links TRBV9 with TRBJ2-7, with D hard to call. CDR1 and CDR2 (germline): SGDLS, YYNGEE. The germline V and J ends were trimmed by 4 bases and 5 bases, with 13 bases remaining between them. The CDR3 has 13 amino acids.

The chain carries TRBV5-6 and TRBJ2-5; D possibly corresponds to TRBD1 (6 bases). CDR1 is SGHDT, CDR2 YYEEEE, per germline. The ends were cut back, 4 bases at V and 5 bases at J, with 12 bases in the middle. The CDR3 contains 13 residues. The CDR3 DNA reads TGTGCCAGCAGCCCCCAGGGGCGGGAGACCCAGTACTTC. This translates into CASSPQGRETQYF.

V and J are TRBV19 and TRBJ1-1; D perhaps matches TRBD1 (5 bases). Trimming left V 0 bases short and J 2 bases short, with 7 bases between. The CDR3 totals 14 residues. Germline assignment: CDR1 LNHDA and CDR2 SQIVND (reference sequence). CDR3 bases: TGTGCCAGTAGTATAGATCAGGGAAACACTGAAGCTTTCTTT. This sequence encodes CASSIDQGNTEAFF.

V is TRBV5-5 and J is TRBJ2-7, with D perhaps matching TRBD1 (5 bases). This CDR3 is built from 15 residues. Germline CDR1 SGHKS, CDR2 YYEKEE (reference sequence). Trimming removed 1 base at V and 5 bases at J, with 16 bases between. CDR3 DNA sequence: TGTGCCAGCAGCTTGATTCCAGGCCTCAGGGACGAGCAGTACTTC. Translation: CASSLIPGLRDEQYF.

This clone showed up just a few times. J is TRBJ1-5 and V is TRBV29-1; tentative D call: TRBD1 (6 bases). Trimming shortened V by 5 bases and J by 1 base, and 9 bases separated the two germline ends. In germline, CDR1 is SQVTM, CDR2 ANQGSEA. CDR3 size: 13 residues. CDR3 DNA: TGCAGCGTTACTCAGGGGAGCAATCAGCCCCAGCATTTT. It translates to CSVTQGSNQPQHF.

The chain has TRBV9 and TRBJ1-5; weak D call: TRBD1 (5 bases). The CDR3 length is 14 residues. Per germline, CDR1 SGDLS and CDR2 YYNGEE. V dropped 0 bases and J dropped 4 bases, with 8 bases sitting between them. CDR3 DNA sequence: TGTGCCAGCAGCGTAGGGGGGGGAAATCAGCCCCAGCATTTT. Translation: CASSVGGGNQPQHF.

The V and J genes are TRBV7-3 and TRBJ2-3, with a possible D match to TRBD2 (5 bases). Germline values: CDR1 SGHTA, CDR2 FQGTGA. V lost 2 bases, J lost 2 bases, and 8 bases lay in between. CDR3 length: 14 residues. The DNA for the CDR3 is TGTGCCAGCAGCTTACGGGGTCTCACAGATACGCAGTATTTT. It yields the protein CASSLRGLTDTQYF.

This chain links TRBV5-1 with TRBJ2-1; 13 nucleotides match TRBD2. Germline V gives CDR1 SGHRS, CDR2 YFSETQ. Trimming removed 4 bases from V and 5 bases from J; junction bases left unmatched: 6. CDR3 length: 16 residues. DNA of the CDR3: TGCGCCAGCAGCGGCACTAGCGGGGGGGCCCACAATGAGCAGTTCTTC. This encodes CASSGTSGGAHNEQFF.